This T cell receptor beta chain was sequenced in a study of a mutant IDH1 vaccine in newly diagnosed glioma. At the level of the study: Patients under treatment included approximately 62% males and approximately 40% females and had a mean age of approximately 43 years.

The data were produced by immunoSEQ multiplex PCR, yet TCRdb's version contains in-frame clones alone and is incomplete. The repertoire consists of about 23,000 clones, with about four fifths occurring once and the leading ten covering about 2.8%. The time point denotes: week 47, end of study. What each vaccine dose contained was 300 ug of mutant IDH1 20-mer peptide, accompanied by topical imiquimod. Trimming removed 4 bases from V and 0 bases from J, with 15 bases in between. Germline V gene sequence: CDR1 SGHDN, CDR2 FVKESK. The CDR3 length is 16 residues. A word on this clone: Antigen: not known.

The rearrangement uses TRBV14 and TRBJ1-1, with D possibly TRBD1 on 5 matching bases. Sequences were derived from PBMCs, sampled from a glioma patient whose treatment included an IDH1 peptide vaccine. This TCR derives from a man aged 40-55 years with glioma. CDR3 residues: CASSLNVGALNTEAFF. The DNA for the CDR3 is TGTGCCAGCAGCCTAAATGTCGGGGCTTTGAACACTGAAGCTTTCTTT.